This passage covers 8 T cell receptor beta chains from one sample sequenced in a study of cytomegalovirus exposure and HLA in healthy donors. The PCR made use of 60 Vbeta and 13 Jbeta primers. The method was immunoSEQ multiplex PCR; TCRdb's version includes in-frame clones alone and lacks a portion of them. The sample holds some 65,000 clones; less than 70% are singletons and the top ten take around 3%. Material: PBMCs. The receptors were sampled from a man aged 25-45 years in good health and CMV-seronegative.

This clone is a singleton in its sample. The V gene is TRBV29-1, the J gene TRBJ2-5; D is perhaps TRBD1 (6 bases). The CDR3 runs to 12 residues. Germline values: CDR1 SQVTM, CDR2 ANQGSEA. V lost 4 bases, J lost 5 bases, and 11 bases lay in between. DNA for the CDR3: TGCAGCGTTGTTCAACAGGGCGAGACCCAGTACTTC. The encoded protein is CSVVQQGETQYF.

The chain uses TRBV7-7 and TRBJ2-1, with 8 bases matching TRBD1. The CDR3 covers 15 residues. The ends lost 5 bases at V and 9 bases at J; junction bases unmatched: 12. CDR1 and CDR2 (germline): SSHAT, FNYEAQ (reference sequence). The CDR3 nucleotides are TGTGCCAGCAGCGTCAATCAGGGGGCCGTTGGTGAGCAGTTCTTC. This translates into CASSVNQGAVGEQFF. Together with reference TRBV7-7 and TRBJ2-1, the CDR3 gives the full variable domain: GAGVSQSPRYKVTKRGQDVTLRCDPISSHATLYWYQQALGQGPEFLTYFNYEAQPDKSGLPSDRFSAERPEGSISTLTIQRTEQRDSAMYRCASSVNQGAVGEQFFGPGTRLTVL.

In its sample, this clone was seen a few times. J is TRBJ2-5 and V is TRBV4-1; 9 nucleotides match TRBD1. V shed 2 bases and J 5 bases; nucleotides not matched to a gene: 6. Germline lookup yields CDR1 MGHRA and CDR2 YSYEKL. The length of the CDR3 is 15 residues. CDR3: CASSQSSGQGETQYF. The DNA of the CDR3 is TGCGCCAGCAGCCAAAGCTCCGGACAGGGGGAGACCCAGTACTTC.

The chain is built from TRBV4-1 and TRBJ2-5; the D is unclear. Trimming took off 1 base at V and 5 bases at J, with 11 bases between the two ends. Germline-derived CDR1 and CDR2 are MGHRA and YSYEKL. The CDR3 totals 14 residues. The CDR3: CASSQARVHETQYF. DNA for the CDR3: TGCGCCAGCAGCCAAGCCCGGGTTCACGAGACCCAGTACTTC.

This clone was seen once. This chain links TRBV29-1 with TRBJ2-7; the match to TRBD1 covers 8 bases. Germline CDR1 and CDR2: SQVTM and ANQGSEA. Unmatched junction bases numbered 5, after V lost 6 bases and J lost 1 base. The CDR3 consists of 13 residues. The CDR3 spells CSVANRGSYEQYF. The CDR3 DNA sequence: TGCAGCGTCGCCAACAGGGGGTCCTACGAGCAGTACTTC.

This clone was counted a single time. The genes are TRBV5-8 and TRBJ1-5, with 11 bases aligning to TRBD1. Per the germline V gene, CDR1 is SGHTS and CDR2 is YDEGEE. The V segment lost 3 bases and the J segment 9 bases; nucleotides outside the gene matches: 14. This CDR3 has 17 residues. The CDR3: CASSSYRDRGGQSPQHF. For the CDR3, the DNA is TGTGCCAGCAGCTCCTACCGGGACAGGGGGGGGCAATCGCCCCAGCATTTT.

V usage is TRBV18 and J usage is TRBJ2-7, with 11 nucleotides matching TRBD2. Germline CDR1 is KGHSH and CDR2 is LQKENI. The CDR3 extends over 14 amino acids. The ends lost 3 bases at V and 5 bases at J; junction bases unmatched: 3. The CDR3 sequence: CASSPTSGGNEQYF. The CDR3 DNA sequence: TGTGCCAGCTCACCCACTAGCGGGGGTAACGAGCAGTACTTC.

As DNA, the CDR3 is TGTGCCAGCAGCCTTGGGACAGGACTGAGCGAGCAGTACTTC. This gives the protein CASSLGTGLSEQYF. The V call is TRBV7-2, the J call TRBJ2-7, with 8 bases aligning to TRBD1. This CDR3 is built from 14 residues. From germline, CDR1 is SGHTA and CDR2 FQGNSA. V lost 5 bases, J lost 6 bases, and 9 bases stayed unmatched.